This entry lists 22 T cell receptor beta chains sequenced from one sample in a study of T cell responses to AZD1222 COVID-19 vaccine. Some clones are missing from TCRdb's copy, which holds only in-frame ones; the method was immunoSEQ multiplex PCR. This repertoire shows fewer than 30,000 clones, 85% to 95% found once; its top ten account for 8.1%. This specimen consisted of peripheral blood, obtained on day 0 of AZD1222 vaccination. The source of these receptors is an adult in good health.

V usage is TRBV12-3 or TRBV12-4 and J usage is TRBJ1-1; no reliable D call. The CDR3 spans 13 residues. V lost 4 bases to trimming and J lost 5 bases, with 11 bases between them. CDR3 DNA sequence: TGTGCCAGCAGTTCTGGCGGGAGGACTGAAGCTTTCTTT. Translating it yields CASSSGGRTEAFF.

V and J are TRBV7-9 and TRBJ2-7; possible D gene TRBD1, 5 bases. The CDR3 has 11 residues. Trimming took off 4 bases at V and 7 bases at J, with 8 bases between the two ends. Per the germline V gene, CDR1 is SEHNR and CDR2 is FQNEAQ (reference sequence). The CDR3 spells CASSSQGEQYF. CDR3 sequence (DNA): TGTGCCAGCAGCTCTCAGGGAGAGCAGTACTTC.

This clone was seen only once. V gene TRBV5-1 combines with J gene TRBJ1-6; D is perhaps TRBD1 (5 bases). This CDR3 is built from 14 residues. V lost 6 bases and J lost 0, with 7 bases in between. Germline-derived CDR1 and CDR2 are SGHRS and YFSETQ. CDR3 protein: CASNGGSYNSPLHF. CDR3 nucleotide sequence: TGCGCCAGCAACGGGGGCTCCTATAATTCACCCCTCCACTTT.

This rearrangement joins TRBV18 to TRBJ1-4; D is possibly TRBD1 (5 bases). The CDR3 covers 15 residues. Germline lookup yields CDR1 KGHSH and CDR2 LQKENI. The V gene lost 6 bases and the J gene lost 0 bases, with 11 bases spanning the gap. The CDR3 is CASSPRVATNEKLFF. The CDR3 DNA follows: TGTGCCAGCTCGCCCAGGGTAGCAACTAATGAAAAACTGTTTTTT.

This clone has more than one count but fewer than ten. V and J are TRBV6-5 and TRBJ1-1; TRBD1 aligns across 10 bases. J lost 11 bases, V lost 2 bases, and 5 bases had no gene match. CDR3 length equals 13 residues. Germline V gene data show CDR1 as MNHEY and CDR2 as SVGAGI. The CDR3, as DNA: TGTGCCAGCAGTTACAGGGGACAGGGGATGGCTTTCTTT. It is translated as CASSYRGQGMAFF.

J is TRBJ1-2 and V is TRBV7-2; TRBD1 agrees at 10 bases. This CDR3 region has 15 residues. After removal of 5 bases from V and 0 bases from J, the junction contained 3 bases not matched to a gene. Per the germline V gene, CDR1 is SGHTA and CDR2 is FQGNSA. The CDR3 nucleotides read TGTGCCAGCAGCCTAGGACAGGGGGCTAACTATGGCTACACCTTC. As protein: CASSLGQGANYGYTF.

The CDR3 here is CASSVGWGREAFF. In DNA form, the CDR3 reads TGTGCCAGCAGCGTAGGCTGGGGTCGGGAAGCTTTCTTT. This rearrangement joins TRBV9 to TRBJ1-1; D ambiguous. The CDR3 totals 13 residues. Germline V gene data show CDR1 as SGDLS and CDR2 as YYNGEE. The V end was cut by 0 bases, the J end by 8 bases, with 11 bases between.

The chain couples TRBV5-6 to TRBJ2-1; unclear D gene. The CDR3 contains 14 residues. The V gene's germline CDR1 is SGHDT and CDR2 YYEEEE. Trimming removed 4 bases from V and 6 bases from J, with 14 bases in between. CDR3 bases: TGTGCCAGCAGCCTGCTAGTAGTGCGCAATGAGCAGTTCTTC. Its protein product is CASSLLVVRNEQFF. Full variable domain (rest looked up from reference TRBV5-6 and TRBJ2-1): DAGVTQSPTHLIKTRGQQVTLRCSPKSGHDTVSWYQQALGQGPQFIFQYYEEEERQRGNFPDRFSGHQFPNYSSELNVNALLLGDSALYLCASSLLVVRNEQFFGPGTRLTVL.

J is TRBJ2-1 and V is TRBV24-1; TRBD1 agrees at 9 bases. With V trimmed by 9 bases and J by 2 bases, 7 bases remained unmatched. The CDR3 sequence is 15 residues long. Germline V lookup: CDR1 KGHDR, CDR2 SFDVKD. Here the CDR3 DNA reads TGTGCCACCTGGATCGGACAGGGGCCCTACAATGAGCAGTTCTTC. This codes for CATWIGQGPYNEQFF.

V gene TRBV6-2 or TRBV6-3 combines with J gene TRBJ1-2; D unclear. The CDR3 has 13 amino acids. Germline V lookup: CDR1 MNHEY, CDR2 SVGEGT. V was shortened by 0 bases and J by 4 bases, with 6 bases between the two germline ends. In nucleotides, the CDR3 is TGTGCCAGCAGTTACTCAGAGATCTATGGCTACACCTTC. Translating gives CASSYSEIYGYTF.

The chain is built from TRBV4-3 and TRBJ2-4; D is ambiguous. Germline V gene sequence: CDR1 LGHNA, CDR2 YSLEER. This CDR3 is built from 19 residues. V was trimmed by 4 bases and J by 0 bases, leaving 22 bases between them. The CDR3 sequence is CASSLTSSPPSLAKNIQYF. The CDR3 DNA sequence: TGCGCCAGCAGCCTGACTTCCAGTCCTCCGTCCCTAGCCAAAAACATTCAGTACTTC.

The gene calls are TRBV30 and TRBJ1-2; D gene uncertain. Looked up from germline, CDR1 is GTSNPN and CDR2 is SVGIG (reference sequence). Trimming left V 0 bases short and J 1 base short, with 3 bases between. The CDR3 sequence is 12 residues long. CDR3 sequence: CAWSVINYGYTF. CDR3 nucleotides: TGTGCCTGGAGTGTAATTAACTATGGCTACACCTTC.

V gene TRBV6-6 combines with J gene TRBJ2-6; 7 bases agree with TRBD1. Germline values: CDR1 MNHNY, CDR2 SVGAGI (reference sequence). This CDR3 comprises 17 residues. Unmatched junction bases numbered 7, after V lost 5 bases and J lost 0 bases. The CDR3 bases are TGTGCCAGCAGTCTACGACAGGGCCTCTCTGGGGCCAACGTCCTGACTTTC. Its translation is CASSLRQGLSGANVLTF.

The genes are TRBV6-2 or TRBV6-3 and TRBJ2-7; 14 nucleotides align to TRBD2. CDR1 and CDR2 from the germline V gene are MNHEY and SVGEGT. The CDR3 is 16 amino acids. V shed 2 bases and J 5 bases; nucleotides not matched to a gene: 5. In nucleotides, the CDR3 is TGTGCCAGCAGTTACGACGGACTAGCGGGGGGCCACGAGCAGTACTTC. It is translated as CASSYDGLAGGHEQYF.

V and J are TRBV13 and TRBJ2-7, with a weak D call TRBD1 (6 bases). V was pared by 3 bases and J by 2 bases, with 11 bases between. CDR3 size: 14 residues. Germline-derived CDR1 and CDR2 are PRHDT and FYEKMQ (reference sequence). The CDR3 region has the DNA TGTGCCAGCAGCTTGGGGACACCTGCCTACGAGCAGTACTTC. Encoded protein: CASSLGTPAYEQYF.

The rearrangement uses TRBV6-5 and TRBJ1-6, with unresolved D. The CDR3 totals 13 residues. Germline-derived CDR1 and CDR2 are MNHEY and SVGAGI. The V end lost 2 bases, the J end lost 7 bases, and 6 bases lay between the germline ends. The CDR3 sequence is CASSYDTNSPLHF. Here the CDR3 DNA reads TGTGCCAGCAGTTACGACACCAATTCACCCCTCCACTTT.

In DNA form, the CDR3 reads TGTGCCAGCAGCCTGGAGAGGAATGAAAAACTGTTTTTT. Translation gives CASSLERNEKLFF. The rearrangement links TRBV6-5 to TRBJ1-4; D is unclear. CDR1 and CDR2 (germline): MNHEY, SVGAGI. The CDR3 is 13 amino acids. V was trimmed by 6 bases and J by 5 bases, leaving 10 bases between them.

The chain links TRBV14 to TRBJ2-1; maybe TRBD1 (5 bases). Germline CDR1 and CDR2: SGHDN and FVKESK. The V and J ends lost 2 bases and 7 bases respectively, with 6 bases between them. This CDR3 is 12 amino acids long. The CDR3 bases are TGTGCCAGCAGCCAAACAGGAAATGAGCAGTTCTTC. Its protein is CASSQTGNEQFF.

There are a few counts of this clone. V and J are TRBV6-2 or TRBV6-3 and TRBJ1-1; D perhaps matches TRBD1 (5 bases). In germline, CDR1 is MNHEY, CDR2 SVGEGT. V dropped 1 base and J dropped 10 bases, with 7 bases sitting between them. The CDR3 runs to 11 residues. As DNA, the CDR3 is TGTGCCAGCAGTTACTTGAGGGGAGCTTTCTTT. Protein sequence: CASSYLRGAFF.

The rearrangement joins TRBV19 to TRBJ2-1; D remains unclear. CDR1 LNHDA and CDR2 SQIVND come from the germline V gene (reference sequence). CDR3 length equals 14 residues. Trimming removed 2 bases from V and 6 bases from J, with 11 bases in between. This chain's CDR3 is CASSIFPFRNEQFF. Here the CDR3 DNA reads TGTGCCAGTAGTATATTCCCCTTTCGCAATGAGCAGTTCTTC.

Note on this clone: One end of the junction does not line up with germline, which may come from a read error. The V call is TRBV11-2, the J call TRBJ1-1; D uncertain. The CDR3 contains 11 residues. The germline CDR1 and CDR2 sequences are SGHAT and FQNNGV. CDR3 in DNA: TGTGCCAGCAGCCCCAAGAGGGAAATAAGCTTT. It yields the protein CASSPKREISF.

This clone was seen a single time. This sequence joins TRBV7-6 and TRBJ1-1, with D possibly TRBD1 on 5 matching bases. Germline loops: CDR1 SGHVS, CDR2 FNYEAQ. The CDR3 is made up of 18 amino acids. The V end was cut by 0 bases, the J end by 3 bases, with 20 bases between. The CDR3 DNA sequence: TGTGCCAGCAGCTTAGCGGGCCTCAAAAGGGGTGGAGACACTGAAGCTTTCTTT. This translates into CASSLAGLKRGGDTEAFF.